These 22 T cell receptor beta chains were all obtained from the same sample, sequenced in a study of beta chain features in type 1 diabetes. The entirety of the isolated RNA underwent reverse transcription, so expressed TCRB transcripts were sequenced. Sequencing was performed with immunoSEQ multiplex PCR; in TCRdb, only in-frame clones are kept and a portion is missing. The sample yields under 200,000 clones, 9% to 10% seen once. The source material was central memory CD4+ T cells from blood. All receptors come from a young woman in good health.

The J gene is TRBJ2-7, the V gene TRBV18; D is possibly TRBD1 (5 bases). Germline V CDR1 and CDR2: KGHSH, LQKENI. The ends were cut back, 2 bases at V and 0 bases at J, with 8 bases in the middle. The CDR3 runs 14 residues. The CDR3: CASSPSRGSYEQYF. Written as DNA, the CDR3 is TGTGCCAGCTCACCATCAAGGGGCTCCTACGAGCAGTACTTC.

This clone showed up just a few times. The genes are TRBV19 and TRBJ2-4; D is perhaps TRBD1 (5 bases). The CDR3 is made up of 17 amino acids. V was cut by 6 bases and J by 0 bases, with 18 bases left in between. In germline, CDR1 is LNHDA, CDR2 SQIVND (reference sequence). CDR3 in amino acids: CASSAITGVLAKNIQYF. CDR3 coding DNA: TGTGCCAGTAGCGCTATTACAGGAGTACTAGCCAAAAACATTCAGTACTTC.

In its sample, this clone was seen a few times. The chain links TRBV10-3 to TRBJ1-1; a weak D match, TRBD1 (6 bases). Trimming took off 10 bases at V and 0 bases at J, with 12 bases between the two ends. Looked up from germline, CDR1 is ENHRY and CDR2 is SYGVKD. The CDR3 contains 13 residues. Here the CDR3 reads CASLGDMNTEAFF. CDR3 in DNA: TGTGCCAGCTTGGGGGACATGAACACTGAAGCTTTCTTT.

CDR3 amino acids: CASSLGRNTEAFF. CDR3 sequence (DNA): TGTGCCAGCAGCTTAGGCAGGAACACTGAAGCTTTCTTT. This rearrangement joins TRBV7-6 to TRBJ1-1, with D unclear. Between the trimmed V and J ends, which lost 1 base and 1 base, there was a span of 4 bases. The CDR3 has 13 residues. Germline CDR1 SGHVS, CDR2 FNYEAQ.

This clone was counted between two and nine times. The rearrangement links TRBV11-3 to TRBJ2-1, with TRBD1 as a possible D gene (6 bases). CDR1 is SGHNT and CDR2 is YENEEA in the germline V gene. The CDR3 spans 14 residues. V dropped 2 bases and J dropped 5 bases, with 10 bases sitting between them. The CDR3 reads CASSLRGQHNEQFF. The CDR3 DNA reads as TGTGCCAGCAGCTTACGAGGACAGCACAATGAGCAGTTCTTC.

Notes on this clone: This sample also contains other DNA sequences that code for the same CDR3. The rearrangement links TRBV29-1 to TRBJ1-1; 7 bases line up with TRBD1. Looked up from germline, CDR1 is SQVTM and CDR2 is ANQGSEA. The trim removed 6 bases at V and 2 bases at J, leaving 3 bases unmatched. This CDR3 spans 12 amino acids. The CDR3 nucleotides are TGCAGCGTGTGGACAGGCAACACTGAAGCTTTCTTT. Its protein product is CSVWTGNTEAFF.

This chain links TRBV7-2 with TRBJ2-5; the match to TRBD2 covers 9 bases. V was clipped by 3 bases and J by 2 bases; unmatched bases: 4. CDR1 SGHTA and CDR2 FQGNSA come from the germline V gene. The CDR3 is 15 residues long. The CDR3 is CASSLPAGGQETQYF. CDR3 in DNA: TGTGCCAGCAGCTTGCCAGCGGGAGGACAAGAGACCCAGTACTTC.

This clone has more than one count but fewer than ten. CDR3 region: CASSLTFREGGSRGYTF. For the CDR3, the DNA is TGTGCCAGCAGCTTAACTTTTAGGGAGGGGGGAAGTCGTGGCTACACCTTC. This chain connects TRBV7-3 to TRBJ1-2; D is possibly TRBD1 (6 bases). The CDR3 has 17 residues. The V end lost 0 bases, the J end lost 7 bases, and 21 bases lay between the germline ends. The germline V gene has CDR1 SGHTA and CDR2 FQGTGA.

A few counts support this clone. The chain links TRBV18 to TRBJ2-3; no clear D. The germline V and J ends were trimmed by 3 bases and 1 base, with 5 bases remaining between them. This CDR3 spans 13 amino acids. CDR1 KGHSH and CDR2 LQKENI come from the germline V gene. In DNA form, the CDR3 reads TGTGCCAGCTCACCCCAGGGCACAGATACGCAGTATTTT. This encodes CASSPQGTDTQYF.

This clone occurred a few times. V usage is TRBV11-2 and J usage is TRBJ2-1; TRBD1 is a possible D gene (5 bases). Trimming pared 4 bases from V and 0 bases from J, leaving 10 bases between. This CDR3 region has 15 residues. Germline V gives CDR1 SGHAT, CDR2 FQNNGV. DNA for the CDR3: TGTGCCAGCAGCTCGCAGGGTCCCTCCTACAATGAGCAGTTCTTC. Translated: CASSSQGPSYNEQFF.

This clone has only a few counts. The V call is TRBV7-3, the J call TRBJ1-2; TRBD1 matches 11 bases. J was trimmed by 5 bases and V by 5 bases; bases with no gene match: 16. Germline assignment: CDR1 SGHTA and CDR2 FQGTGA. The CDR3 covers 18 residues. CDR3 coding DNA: TGTGCCAGCAGCCCTGACGGACAGGGGGCTTACAGCGCTTATGGCTACACCTTC. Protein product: CASSPDGQGAYSAYGYTF. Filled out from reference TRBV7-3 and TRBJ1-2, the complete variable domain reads GAGVSQTPSNKVTEKGKYVELRCDPISGHTALYWYRQSLGQGPEFLIYFQGTGAADDSGLPNDRFFAVRPEGSVSTLKIQRTERGDSAVYLCASSPDGQGAYSAYGYTFGSGTRLTVV.

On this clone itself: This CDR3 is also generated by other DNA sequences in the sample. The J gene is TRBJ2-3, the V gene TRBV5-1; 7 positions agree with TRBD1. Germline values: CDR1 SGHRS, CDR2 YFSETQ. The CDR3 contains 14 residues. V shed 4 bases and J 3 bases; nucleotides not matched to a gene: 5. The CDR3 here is CASSPGQTTDTQYF. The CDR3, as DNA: TGCGCCAGCAGCCCGGGACAGACGACAGATACGCAGTATTTT.

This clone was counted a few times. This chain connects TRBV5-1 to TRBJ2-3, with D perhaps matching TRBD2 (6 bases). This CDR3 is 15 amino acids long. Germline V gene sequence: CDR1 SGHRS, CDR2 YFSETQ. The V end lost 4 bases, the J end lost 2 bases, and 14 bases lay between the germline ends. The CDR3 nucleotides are TGCGCCAGCAGCCCCGGGACTTCTCTCACAGATACGCAGTATTTT. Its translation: CASSPGTSLTDTQYF.

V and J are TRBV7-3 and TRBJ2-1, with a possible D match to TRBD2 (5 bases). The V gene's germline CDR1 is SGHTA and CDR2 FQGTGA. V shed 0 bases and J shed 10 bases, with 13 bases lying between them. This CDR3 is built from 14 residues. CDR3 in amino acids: CASSLTEDLGEQFF. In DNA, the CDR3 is TGTGCCAGCAGCTTAACGGAGGACCTTGGGGAGCAGTTCTTC. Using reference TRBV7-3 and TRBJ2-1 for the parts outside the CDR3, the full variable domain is GAGVSQTPSNKVTEKGKYVELRCDPISGHTALYWYRQSLGQGPEFLIYFQGTGAADDSGLPNDRFFAVRPEGSVSTLKIQRTERGDSAVYLCASSLTEDLGEQFFGPGTRLTVL.

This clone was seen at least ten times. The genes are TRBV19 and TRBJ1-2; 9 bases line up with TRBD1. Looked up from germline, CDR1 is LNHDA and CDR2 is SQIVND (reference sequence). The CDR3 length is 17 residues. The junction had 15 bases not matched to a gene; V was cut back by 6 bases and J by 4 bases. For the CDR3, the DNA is TGTGCCAGTAGCCTAGGACGACAGGGGGGAACCCTCTATGGCTACACCTTC. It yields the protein CASSLGRQGGTLYGYTF.

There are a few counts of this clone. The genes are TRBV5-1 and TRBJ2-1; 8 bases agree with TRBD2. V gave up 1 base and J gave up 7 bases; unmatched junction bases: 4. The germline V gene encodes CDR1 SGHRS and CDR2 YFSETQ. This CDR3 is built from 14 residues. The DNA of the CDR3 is TGCGCCAGCAGCTTGCGGCGGGAGGCTAATGAGCAGTTCTTC. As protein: CASSLRREANEQFF.

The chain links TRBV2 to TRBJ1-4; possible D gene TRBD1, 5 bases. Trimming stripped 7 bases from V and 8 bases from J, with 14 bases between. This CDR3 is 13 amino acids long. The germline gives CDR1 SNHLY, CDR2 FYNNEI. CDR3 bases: TGTGCCAGCACCGCATACCGGGGGGAAAAACTGTTTTTT. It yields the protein CASTAYRGEKLFF. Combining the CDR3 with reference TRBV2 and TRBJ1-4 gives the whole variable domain EPEVTQTPSHQVTQMGQEVILRCVPISNHLYFYWYRQILGQKVEFLVSFYNNEISEKSEIFDDQFSVERPDGSNFTLKIRSTKLEDSAMYFCASTAYRGEKLFFGSGTQLSVL.

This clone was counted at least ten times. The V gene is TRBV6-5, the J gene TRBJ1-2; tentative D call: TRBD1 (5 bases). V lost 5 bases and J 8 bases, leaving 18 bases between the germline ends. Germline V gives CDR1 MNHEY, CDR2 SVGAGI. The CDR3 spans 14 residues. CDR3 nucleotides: TGTGCCAGCAGTCGCCTGGGTCAGGGAAAGGGCTACACCTTC. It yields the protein CASSRLGQGKGYTF.

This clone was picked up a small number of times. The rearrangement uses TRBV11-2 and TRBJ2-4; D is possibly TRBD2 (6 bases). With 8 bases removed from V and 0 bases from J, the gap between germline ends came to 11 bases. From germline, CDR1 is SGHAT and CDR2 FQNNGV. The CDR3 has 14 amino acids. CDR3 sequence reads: CASGRDLAKNIQYF. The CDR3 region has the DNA TGTGCCAGCGGGCGGGACCTAGCCAAAAACATTCAGTACTTC.

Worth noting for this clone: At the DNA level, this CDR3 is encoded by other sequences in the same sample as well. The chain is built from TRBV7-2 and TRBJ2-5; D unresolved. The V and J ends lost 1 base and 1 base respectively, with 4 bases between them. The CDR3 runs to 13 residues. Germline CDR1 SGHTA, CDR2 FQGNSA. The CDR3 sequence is CASSLGLQETQYF. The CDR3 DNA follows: TGTGCCAGCAGCTTAGGTCTCCAAGAGACCCAGTACTTC.

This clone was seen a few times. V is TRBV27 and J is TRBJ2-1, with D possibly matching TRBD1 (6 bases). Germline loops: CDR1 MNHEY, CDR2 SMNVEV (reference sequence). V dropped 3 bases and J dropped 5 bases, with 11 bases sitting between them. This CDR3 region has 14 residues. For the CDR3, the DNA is TGTGCCAGCAGTTTCTGGGGGCCCAACAATGAGCAGTTCTTC. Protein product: CASSFWGPNNEQFF.

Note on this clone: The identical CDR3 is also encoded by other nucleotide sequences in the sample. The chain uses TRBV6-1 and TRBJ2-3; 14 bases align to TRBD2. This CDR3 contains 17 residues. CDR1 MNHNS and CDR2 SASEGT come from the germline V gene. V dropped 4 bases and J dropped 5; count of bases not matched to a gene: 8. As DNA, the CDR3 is TGTGCCAGCAGTGTAAACGGACTAGCGGGAGGAAGAGATACGCAGTATTTT. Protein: CASSVNGLAGGRDTQYF.